The 12 T cell receptor beta chains below all came from one sample that was sequenced in a study of blood T cell repertoires in COVID-19. The repertoire was sequenced with immunoSEQ multiplex PCR; TCRdb's copy has only in-frame clones and lacks some. In the table there are 200,000 to 250,000 clones, approximately 80% of which are singletons. The material sequenced was peripheral blood. These receptors were taken from a man aged 25-45 years who had recovered from COVID-19.

The chain joins TRBV9 to TRBJ2-1, with TRBD2 identical over 11 bases. The ends lost 4 bases at V and 10 bases at J; junction bases unmatched: 19. Germline V lookup: CDR1 SGDLS, CDR2 YYNGEE. The CDR3 has 18 amino acids. The CDR3 loop is CASSSSRFSGGVLEEQFF. The DNA for the CDR3 is TGTGCCAGCAGCTCCAGCAGATTTAGCGGGGGGGTTCTCGAGGAGCAGTTCTTC.

This clone was seen more than once but under ten times. This chain joins TRBV9 and TRBJ1-6; the D gene is possibly TRBD1 (5 bases). The germline V gene encodes CDR1 SGDLS and CDR2 YYNGEE. V dropped 0 bases and J dropped 13 bases, with 17 bases sitting between them. The CDR3 loop spans 15 amino acids. The CDR3 sequence: CASSVEVVGTSPLHF. For the CDR3, the DNA is TGTGCCAGCAGCGTAGAGGTAGTAGGGACTTCTCCCCTCCACTTT.

V and J are TRBV3-1 (or the pseudogene TRBV3-2) and TRBJ2-1; 8 bases are shared with TRBD2. Unmatched junction bases numbered 4, after V lost 2 bases and J lost 10 bases. In germline, CDR1 is LGHDT, CDR2 YNNKEL (reference sequence). This CDR3 region has 13 residues. The CDR3 is CASSQLIAGEQFF. CDR3 sequence (DNA): TGTGCCAGCAGCCAACTAATAGCGGGAGAGCAGTTCTTC.

This clone was seen more than once but under ten times. The chain is built from TRBV9 and TRBJ2-1; 8 nucleotides align to TRBD2. With 4 bases clipped from V and 9 bases from J, the junction kept 12 bases outside the gene matches. CDR3 length: 15 residues. Germline V CDR1 and CDR2: SGDLS, YYNGEE. CDR3 bases: TGTGCCAGCAGCCCGGGTTGGCGACTAGCGACTGAGCAGTTCTTC. Encoded protein: CASSPGWRLATEQFF.

The chain recombines TRBV19 with TRBJ1-5; no clear D gene. The CDR3 is 15 amino acids. Trimming took off 6 bases at V and 0 bases at J, with 12 bases between the two ends. The germline gives CDR1 LNHDA, CDR2 SQIVND (reference sequence). The CDR3 sequence: CASRGEHYSNQPQHF. CDR3 DNA sequence: TGTGCCAGTAGAGGTGAGCACTATAGCAATCAGCCCCAGCATTTT.

J is TRBJ1-2 and V is TRBV29-1; a weak D match, TRBD1 (5 bases). CDR1 SQVTM and CDR2 ANQGSEA come from the germline V gene. Trimming removed 8 bases at V and 4 bases at J, with 14 bases between. The CDR3 is 12 residues long. The CDR3 coding sequence is TGCAGCACCCGTCGGGACTTCTATGGCTACACCTTC. It specifies CSTRRDFYGYTF.

This clone was observed at least ten times. The genes are TRBV28 and TRBJ2-2; the match to TRBD2 covers 13 bases. From germline, CDR1 is MDHEN and CDR2 SYDVKM. This CDR3 is built from 15 residues. The ends lost 10 bases at V and 6 bases at J; junction bases unmatched: 8. CDR3 residues: CAITKGLAGSGELFF. Written as DNA, the CDR3 is TGTGCCATCACAAAGGGACTAGCGGGGTCCGGGGAGCTGTTTTTT.

The chain recombines TRBV7-9 with TRBJ2-1; TRBD2 matches at 11 bases. This CDR3 is 15 amino acids long. V shed 5 bases, J shed 4 bases, and the junction held 4 bases outside the gene matches. Germline V gene sequence: CDR1 SEHNR, CDR2 FQNEAQ (reference sequence). Here the CDR3 reads CASSPSGGPYNEQFF. The CDR3 coding sequence is TGTGCCAGCAGCCCTAGCGGGGGGCCGTACAATGAGCAGTTCTTC.

The chain joins TRBV6-7 to TRBJ2-1; D gene ambiguous. TRBV6-7 has ORF status, its function being uncertain. Trimming took 2 bases from V and 1 from J, leaving 9 bases between them. The CDR3 is made up of 15 amino acids. CDR3 bases: TGTGCCAGCAGTTACAAAGCGAAATCCTACAATGAGCAGTTCTTC. It specifies CASSYKAKSYNEQFF.

This chain connects TRBV14 to TRBJ2-1, with 8 bases that match TRBD2. CDR1 and CDR2 (germline): SGHDN, FVKESK. The CDR3 is 19 residues long. V trimming: 4 bases; J trimming: 1 base; junction bases outside the gene matches: 15. CDR3 region: CASSRGGLWTSLSYNEQFF. For the CDR3, the DNA is TGTGCCAGCAGCCGGGGCGGGCTGTGGACTAGCTTATCCTACAATGAGCAGTTCTTC.

The chain has TRBV4-2 and TRBJ1-2; no firm D call. The CDR3 spans 15 residues. CDR1 LGHNA and CDR2 YNFKEQ come from the germline V gene. V was cut by 0 bases and J by 5 bases, with 13 bases left in between. CDR3 sequence (DNA): TGTGCCAGCAGCCAAGATGGGCAGGAGGGTTATGGCTACACCTTC. Its translation: CASSQDGQEGYGYTF.

This clone has a handful of counts. The chain is built from TRBV28 and TRBJ2-2; a possible D gene is TRBD1 (6 bases). This CDR3 comprises 16 residues. Germline assignment: CDR1 MDHEN and CDR2 SYDVKM. V was pared by 6 bases and J by 1 base, with 15 bases between. CDR3 in amino acids: CASRADRLLNTGELFF. The DNA of the CDR3 is TGTGCCAGCAGGGCTGACAGGTTGCTGAACACCGGGGAGCTGTTTTTT.